The rows below give T cell receptor beta chains drawn from one sample of a study of neurological immune-mediated disorders. TCRdb passed the 5' RACE reads through MiXCR, listing each CDR3 protein once. The sample lists more than 30,000 distinct CDR3 sequences, 10% to 15% occurring once. Sequencing was carried out using CD4+ T cells from blood. All receptors derive from a female donor with HTLV-1-associated myelopathy (HAM/TSP). CDR3s include the opening cysteine and the closing phenylalanine or tryptophan. D genes are given only for firm matches. The size field is filled for only some rows; it gives once, few, many or a size class.

J: TRBJ2-3; length: 14; V: TRBV5-1; size: NA; D: NA; CDR3: CASSPPQIADTQYF; DNA: TGCGCCAGCAGCCCACCGCAAATAGCAGATACGCAGTATTTT
J: TRBJ2-7; length: 14; V: TRBV5-1; size: many; D: NA; CDR3: CASSLAPDGYEQYF; DNA: TGCGCCAGCAGCTTGGCCCCGGACGGATACGAGCAGTACTTC
J: TRBJ2-7; length: 16; V: TRBV28; size: many; D: TRBD2; CDR3: CASKEASGTSRDEQYF; DNA: TGTGCCAGCAAGGAAGCTTCCGGGACTAGCCGTGACGAGCAGTACTTC
J: TRBJ2-5; length: 16; V: TRBV10-3; size: many; D: NA; CDR3: CATGNYRDLPAETQYF; DNA: TGTGCCACGGGGAATTACCGGGACCTTCCTGCGGAGACCCAGTACTTC
J: TRBJ2-3; length: 18; V: TRBV11-2; size: many; D: TRBD2; CDR3: CASSPIHGLAASTDTQYF; DNA: TGTGCCAGCAGCCCAATTCACGGACTAGCCGCTAGCACAGATACGCAGTATTTT
J: TRBJ2-3; length: 16; V: TRBV7-9; size: many; D: NA; CDR3: CASSFPRGTGTDTQYF; DNA: TGTGCCAGCAGCTTCCCCCGGGGGACTGGGACAGATACGCAGTATTTT
J: TRBJ1-5; length: 15; V: TRBV7-2; size: many; D: NA; CDR3: CASSRGGGSHQPQHF; DNA: TGTGCCAGCAGCAGAGGCGGGGGATCCCATCAGCCCCAGCATTTT
J: TRBJ1-2; length: 16; V: TRBV5-1; size: many; D: NA; CDR3: CASSLPSTDANYGYTF; DNA: TGCGCCAGCAGCTTGCCCTCGACAGACGCTAACTATGGCTACACCTTC
J: TRBJ1-5; length: 15; V: TRBV4-2; size: many; D: NA; CDR3: CASSQGAGRGQPQHF; DNA: TGTGCCAGCAGCCAAGGGGCAGGGAGGGGCCAGCCCCAGCATTTT
J: TRBJ1-2; length: 16; V: TRBV3-1; size: many; D: NA; CDR3: CASSQEEFGVNYGYTF; DNA: TGTGCCAGCAGCCAAGAAGAGTTTGGGGTTAACTATGGCTACACCTTC
J: TRBJ1-1; length: 15; V: TRBV15; size: many; D: NA; CDR3: CATSRGTNMNTEAFF; DNA: TGTGCCACCAGCAGGGGGACTAACATGAACACTGAAGCTTTCTTT
J: TRBJ1-5; length: 16; V: TRBV21-1; size: many; D: NA; CDR3: CASSQRDGQGGQPQHF; DNA: TGTGCCAGCAGCCAAAGGGACGGACAGGGCGGGCAGCCCCAGCATTTT
J: TRBJ2-1; length: 16; V: TRBV10-3; size: NA; D: NA; CDR3: CAISRNMAGGENEQFF; DNA: TGTGCCATCAGTCGAAACATGGCGGGCGGCGAAAATGAGCAGTTCTTC
J: TRBJ2-2; length: 18; V: TRBV7-2; size: many; D: TRBD2; CDR3: CASSLGLRTSGASGELFF; DNA: TGTGCCAGCAGCTTAGGTTTGAGGACTAGCGGGGCTAGCGGGGAGCTGTTTTTT
J: TRBJ1-6; length: 15; V: TRBV7-6; size: NA; D: TRBD1; CDR3: CASSRDSSYNLPLYF; DNA: TGTGCCAGCAGCCGGGACAGCTCCTATAATTTACCCCTCTACTTT
J: TRBJ2-5; length: 16; V: TRBV28; size: many; D: NA; CDR3: CASSPRDFSDQETQYF; DNA: TGTGCCAGCAGTCCTCGGGACTTTAGCGATCAAGAGACCCAGTACTTC
J: TRBJ2-5; length: 13; V: TRBV2; size: few; D: TRBD1; CDR3: CASGTGGGETQYF; DNA: TGTGCCAGTGGGACAGGGGGAGGTGAGACCCAGTACTTC
J: TRBJ1-1; length: 13; V: TRBV18; size: many; D: NA; CDR3: CASSPQANTEAFF; DNA: TGTGCCAGCTCACCCCAGGCCAACACTGAAGCTTTCTTT
J: TRBJ2-3; length: 18; V: TRBV5-8; size: many; D: TRBD2; CDR3: CASSGGLAGGVPTDTQYF; DNA: TGTGCCAGCAGCGGAGGACTAGCGGGAGGTGTTCCCACAGATACGCAGTATTTT
J: TRBJ2-7; length: 16; V: TRBV7-9; size: many; D: NA; CDR3: CASSSPADGLSYEQYF; DNA: TGTGCCAGCAGCTCCCCTGCCGACGGGCTCTCCTACGAGCAGTACTTC
J: TRBJ2-7; length: 14; V: TRBV12-3/TRBV12-4; size: medium-sized; D: TRBD1; CDR3: CASSSRTGGYEQYF; DNA: TGTGCCAGCAGTTCCCGGACAGGGGGCTACGAGCAGTACTTC
J: TRBJ2-5; length: 12; V: TRBV28; size: many; D: NA; CDR3: CASSFFRGTQYF; DNA: TGTGCCAGCAGTTTCTTTCGGGGGACCCAGTACTTC
J: TRBJ2-7; length: 14; V: TRBV21-1; size: many; D: NA; CDR3: CASSEGWTGYEQYF; DNA: TGTGCCAGCAGCGAGGGGTGGACAGGTTACGAGCAGTACTTC
J: TRBJ2-7; length: 14; V: TRBV12-3/TRBV12-4; size: many; D: NA; CDR3: CASSFEDSSYEQYF; DNA: TGTGCCAGCAGTTTTGAGGACAGCTCCTACGAGCAGTACTTC
J: TRBJ2-3; length: 15; V: TRBV5-1; size: many; D: TRBD2; CDR3: CASGKGTSSSHTQYF; DNA: TGCGCCAGCGGGAAGGGGACTAGCAGTTCTCATACGCAGTATTTT
J: TRBJ2-3; length: 15; V: TRBV7-2; size: many; D: NA; CDR3: CASSLGTPSTDTQYF; DNA: TGTGCCAGCAGCCTTGGGACTCCTAGCACAGATACGCAGTATTTT
J: TRBJ2-2; length: 14; V: TRBV28; size: few; D: NA; CDR3: CASSGQSLTGELFF; DNA: TGTGCCAGCAGTGGACAGTCCCTCACCGGGGAGCTGTTTTTT
J: TRBJ1-5; length: 15; V: TRBV12-3/TRBV12-4; size: many; D: NA; CDR3: CASSYYQGYRQPQHF; DNA: TGTGCCAGCAGCTACTATCAGGGTTATAGGCAGCCCCAGCATTTT
J: TRBJ2-1; length: 13; V: TRBV2; size: many; D: NA; CDR3: CASNFLGQGEQFF; DNA: TGTGCCAGCAACTTCTTAGGGCAGGGTGAGCAGTTCTTC
J: TRBJ1-4; length: 15; V: TRBV20-1; size: many; D: TRBD1; CDR3: CSAPPPGQGKEKLFF; DNA: TGCAGTGCCCCGCCACCGGGACAGGGGAAGGAAAAACTGTTTTTT
J: TRBJ2-1; length: 16; V: TRBV7-2; size: many; D: TRBD2; CDR3: CASSLGGTSGVNEQFF; DNA: TGTGCCAGCAGCTTAGGGGGGACTAGCGGGGTCAATGAGCAGTTCTTC
J: TRBJ2-5; length: 13; V: TRBV7-3; size: medium-sized; D: TRBD2; CDR3: CASSLRGGETQYF; DNA: TGTGCCAGCAGCTTACGGGGAGGGGAGACCCAGTACTTC
J: TRBJ2-7; length: 13; V: TRBV5-1; size: many; D: NA; CDR3: CASSGTQGHEQYF; DNA: TGCGCCAGCAGCGGGACACAGGGACACGAGCAGTACTTC
J: TRBJ2-1; length: 14; V: TRBV5-1; size: NA; D: NA; CDR3: CTSSLGILGHEQFF; DNA: TGCACCAGCAGCTTAGGGATCTTGGGGCATGAGCAGTTCTTC
J: TRBJ1-5; length: 14; V: TRBV5-1; size: NA; D: NA; CDR3: CASSPGGQYQPQHF; DNA: TGCGCCAGCAGTCCTGGGGGCCAGTATCAGCCCCAGCATTTT
J: TRBJ2-3; length: 13; V: TRBV7-3; size: many; D: NA; CDR3: CASSLSSADTQYF; DNA: TGTGCCAGCAGCCTTTCTAGCGCAGATACGCAGTATTTT
J: TRBJ2-7; length: 14; V: TRBV20-1; size: many; D: NA; CDR3: CSARGPSRDYEQYF; DNA: TGCAGTGCTAGAGGCCCCTCACGGGACTACGAGCAGTACTTC
J: TRBJ1-2; length: 13; V: TRBV7-9; size: NA; D: NA; CDR3: CASSQVPNYGYTF; DNA: TGTGCCAGCAGCCAGGTACCTAACTATGGCTACACCTTC
J: TRBJ1-5; length: 15; V: TRBV21-1; size: medium-sized; D: NA; CDR3: CASSKLATSNQPQHF; DNA: TGTGCCAGCAGCAAATTGGCCACTAGCAATCAGCCCCAGCATTTT
J: TRBJ2-3; length: 16; V: TRBV4-3; size: medium-sized; D: NA; CDR3: CASSQDAGGTTDTQYF; DNA: TGCGCCAGCAGCCAAGATGCCGGGGGAACCACAGATACGCAGTATTTT
J: TRBJ1-5; length: 15; V: TRBV15; size: many; D: NA; CDR3: CATQRVGRDNQPQHF; DNA: TGTGCCACCCAAAGAGTAGGCAGGGATAATCAGCCCCAGCATTTT
J: TRBJ1-2; length: 12; V: TRBV10-3; size: many; D: TRBD1; CDR3: CAIKGTGAGYTF; DNA: TGTGCCATCAAAGGGACAGGGGCCGGCTACACCTTC
J: TRBJ2-7; length: 13; V: TRBV20-1; size: many; D: NA; CDR3: CSATPGSAYEQYF; DNA: TGCAGTGCTACCCCGGGGAGCGCCTACGAGCAGTACTTC
J: TRBJ2-4; length: 11; V: TRBV20-1; size: many; D: NA; CDR3: CSARDPSRAYF; DNA: TGCAGTGCTAGAGACCCCTCAAGGGCCTACTTC
J: TRBJ2-5; length: 14; V: TRBV2; size: many; D: NA; CDR3: CASSVSPSEETQYF; DNA: TGTGCCAGCAGTGTTTCCCCTAGTGAAGAGACCCAGTACTTC
J: TRBJ2-1; length: 17; V: TRBV6-6; size: many; D: TRBD2; CDR3: CASSFTLEGLAGGEQFF; DNA: TGTGCCAGCAGTTTCACACTCGAGGGACTAGCGGGGGGAGAGCAGTTCTTC
J: TRBJ2-3; length: 15; V: TRBV10-3; size: NA; D: TRBD2; CDR3: CAIGGTSGRRDTQYF; DNA: TGTGCCATCGGCGGGACTAGCGGGAGGAGAGATACGCAGTATTTT
J: TRBJ2-3; length: 14; V: TRBV24-1; size: many; D: NA; CDR3: CATSGPTSTDTQYF; DNA: TGTGCCACCAGTGGTCCGACTAGCACAGATACGCAGTATTTT
J: TRBJ2-1; length: 13; V: TRBV28; size: many; D: NA; CDR3: CASSGAGDNEQFF; DNA: TGTGCCAGCAGCGGGGCAGGGGACAATGAGCAGTTCTTC
J: TRBJ2-7; length: 16; V: TRBV7-2; size: many; D: NA; CDR3: CASSLEWPGASYEQYF; DNA: TGTGCCAGCAGCTTAGAATGGCCAGGGGCATCCTACGAGCAGTACTTC
J: TRBJ1-2; length: 12; V: TRBV18; size: many; D: NA; CDR3: CASSPPVGGYTF; DNA: TGTGCCAGCTCACCACCGGTGGGTGGCTACACCTTC
J: TRBJ1-1; length: 10; V: TRBV20-1; size: many; D: NA; CDR3: CSVKDGGAFF; DNA: TGCAGTGTCAAGGACGGCGGGGCTTTCTTT
J: TRBJ1-6; length: 17; V: TRBV5-1; size: many; D: TRBD1; CDR3: CASSLHLGQGGNSPLHF; DNA: TGCGCCAGCAGCCTACACTTAGGACAGGGAGGAAATTCACCCCTCCACTTT
J: TRBJ1-4; length: 14; V: TRBV13; size: many; D: TRBD1; CDR3: CASSPNRGNEKLFF; DNA: TGTGCCAGCAGCCCCAACAGGGGGAATGAAAAACTGTTTTTT
J: TRBJ2-3; length: 15; V: TRBV20-1; size: many; D: TRBD2; CDR3: CSARGLAGVSDTQYF; DNA: TGCAGTGCTAGGGGACTAGCGGGAGTATCGGATACGCAGTATTTT
J: TRBJ2-5; length: 17; V: TRBV7-2; size: large; D: NA; CDR3: CASSSQASGALLETQYF; DNA: TGTGCCAGCAGCTCACAAGCGTCGGGGGCCCTGCTAGAGACCCAGTACTTC
J: TRBJ2-3; length: 17; V: TRBV30; size: NA; D: TRBD2; CDR3: CAWTKKDGSGSADTQYF; DNA: TGTGCCTGGACCAAAAAGGATGGTAGCGGGAGTGCAGATACGCAGTATTTT
J: TRBJ2-5; length: 14; V: TRBV3-1; size: once; D: TRBD2; CDR3: CAGSPLSGRETQYF; DNA: TGTGCAGGCAGCCCCCTTAGCGGGAGAGAGACCCAGTACTTC
J: TRBJ2-1; length: 15; V: TRBV27; size: many; D: TRBD2; CDR3: CASSPPAGGPTEQFF; DNA: TGTGCCAGCAGTCCCCCAGCGGGAGGGCCCACTGAGCAGTTCTTC
J: TRBJ1-1; length: 15; V: TRBV28; size: many; D: NA; CDR3: CASSLKQGGGTEAFF; DNA: TGTGCCAGCAGTTTAAAACAGGGAGGAGGCACTGAAGCTTTCTTT